The clone carrying this TCR beta chain appeared once. The antigen remains undetermined. V shed 4 bases and J shed 2 bases, with 21 bases lying between them. The CDR3 consists of 17 residues. Germline V gene sequence: CDR1 LNHDA, CDR2 SQIVND (reference sequence). This sample is part of a study of shared clonotypes between healthy human individuals. Study-level information: Per donor, CD8 memory used one plate, CD8 naive used two, CD4 memory used three and CD4 naive used three.

Generated by immunoSEQ multiplex PCR, the TCRdb table keeps only in-frame clones and is missing some. The data show approximately 1.4 million clones, around 98% seen once. Findings of the study overall: Apart from blood, nothing was sampled; tissue repertoires likely differ. Shared clonotypes across all four donors exceeded non-shared ones in generation probability.

A split of CD4+ cells into CD45RA+ naive and CD45RA-negative memory subsets was performed. This chain links TRBV19 with TRBJ2-7; D uncertain. The source material was naive CD4+ T cells sorted from blood. Subset defined: CD45RA+ positively selected. The source of this sequence is a man aged 30 to 45 in good health. The CDR3 here is CASSRSREAIRTYEQYF. CDR3 sequence (DNA): TGTGCCAGTAGTAGGTCTCGTGAGGCAATCCGAACCTACGAGCAGTACTTC.